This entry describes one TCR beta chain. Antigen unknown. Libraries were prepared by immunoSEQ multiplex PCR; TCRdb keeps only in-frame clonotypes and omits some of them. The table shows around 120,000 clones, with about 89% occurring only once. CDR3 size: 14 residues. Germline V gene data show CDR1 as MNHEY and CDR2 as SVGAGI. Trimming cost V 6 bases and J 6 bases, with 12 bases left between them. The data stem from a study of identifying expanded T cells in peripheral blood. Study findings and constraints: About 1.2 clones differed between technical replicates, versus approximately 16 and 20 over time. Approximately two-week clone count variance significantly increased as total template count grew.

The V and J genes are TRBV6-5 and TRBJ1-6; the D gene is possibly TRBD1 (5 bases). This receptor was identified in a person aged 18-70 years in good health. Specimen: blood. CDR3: CASRGRDGNSPLHF. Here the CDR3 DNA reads TGTGCCAGCAGGGGGAGGGACGGTAATTCACCCCTCCACTTT.